This TCR beta chain is drawn from a study of blood T cell repertoires in COVID-19. Study in general: Researchers got acute and convalescent COVID-19 samples from the United States, Italy and Spain. PBMCs, B-cell-depleted T cells, or T cells provided the cDNA or gDNA that made up the material.

In the original processing: Scientists estimated how many nucleated cells there were by amplifying reference gene primers. The data were produced by immunoSEQ multiplex PCR, yet TCRdb's version contains in-frame clones alone and is incomplete. V and J calls and clone size are copied from that table; D and trimming were computed from the DNA. The repertoire includes under 450,000 clones, around 88% of them detected once, and about 12% sits in the top ten. Enrollment of patients from Seattle took place during active infection, with longitudinal follow-up. The CDR3 covers 17 residues. The V and J ends lost 0 bases and 0 bases respectively, with 9 bases between them.

This TCR derives from a woman aged 50 to 60 with COVID-19, enrolled during active disease. Sequences were obtained from peripheral blood. The genes are TRBV23-1 and TRBJ2-6, with D unresolved. TRBV23-1 is noted as an ORF with a role that remains uncertain. CDR3 in DNA: TGCGCCAGCAGTCAATCTTACAGCTTCTCTGGGGCCAACGTCCTGACTTTC. It yields the protein CASSQSYSFSGANVLTF.